The 26 T cell receptor beta chains below come from one sample, sequenced in a study of OX40 agonist ivuxolimab in advanced cancers. The method was immunoSEQ multiplex PCR; TCRdb's version includes in-frame clones alone and lacks a portion of them. The table records 60,000 to 90,000 clones, about 92% of them present only once. The starting material was CD4+ or CD8+ T cells sorted from blood, obtained in a trial of the OX40 agonist ivuxolimab. Source of these receptors: an adult with an advanced solid tumor such as melanoma, head and neck, liver or kidney cancer.

The chain recombines TRBV27 with TRBJ1-2; no definite D call. V lost 6 bases to trimming and J lost 0 bases, with 14 bases between them. CDR1 and CDR2 from the germline V gene are MNHEY and SMNVEV (reference sequence). The length of the CDR3 is 15 residues. For the CDR3, the DNA is TGTGCCAGCAGATTGTCCCGGGAACCTAACTATGGCTACACCTTC. Translation: CASRLSREPNYGYTF.

Here the CDR3 reads CANDGTSGIASYEQYF. The CDR3 nucleotides read TGTGCCAACGACGGGACTAGCGGAATAGCCTCCTACGAGCAGTACTTC. The V call is TRBV28, the J call TRBJ2-7; TRBD2 matches 11 bases. Germline-derived CDR1 and CDR2 are MDHEN and SYDVKM. The CDR3 runs to 16 residues. V lost 10 bases and J lost 0; bases outside the gene matches: 11.

The chain uses TRBV4-3 and TRBJ2-5, with a possible D match to TRBD2 (5 bases). V lost 0 bases and J lost 4, with 12 bases in between. The CDR3 spans 15 residues. Germline CDR1 LGHNA, CDR2 YSLEER. This CDR3 reads CASSQDLIRGETQYF. CDR3 nucleotide sequence: TGCGCCAGCAGCCAAGATCTTATTCGGGGAGAGACCCAGTACTTC.

A few counts support this clone. This sequence joins TRBV19 and TRBJ1-2; possible D gene TRBD1, 6 bases. The CDR3 spans 12 residues. V dropped 9 bases and J dropped 1 base, with 9 bases sitting between them. In germline, CDR1 is LNHDA, CDR2 SQIVND (reference sequence). The CDR3 loop reads CASSRGNYGYTF. For the CDR3, the DNA is TGTGCCAGCTCCAGGGGTAACTATGGCTACACCTTC.

Concerning this clone: Germline is not matched at one junction end, which may reflect a read error. DNA for the CDR3: TGTGCCAGCAGCGACCGAGCAGTAGGCGATGAAAAGCTGTTTTTT. Protein product: CASSDRAVGDEKLFF. The chain combines TRBV5-4 with TRBJ1-4; no definite D call. CDR1 and CDR2 (germline): SGHNT, YYREEE (reference sequence). This CDR3 comprises 15 residues.

This clone has more than one count but fewer than ten. V usage is TRBV7-2 and J usage is TRBJ2-7, with 7 bases aligning to TRBD2. In germline, CDR1 is SGHTA, CDR2 FQGNSA. The V segment lost 4 bases and the J segment 6 bases; nucleotides outside the gene matches: 12. The CDR3 has 15 amino acids. The CDR3 region is CASSSRRGSFGEQYF. The CDR3 DNA reads TGTGCCAGCAGCTCCCGGCGGGGGAGCTTTGGCGAGCAGTACTTC.

The gene calls are TRBV13 and TRBJ2-1; D may match TRBD1 or TRBD2 (6 bases each). The germline V and J ends were trimmed by 6 bases and 6 bases, with 15 bases remaining between them. CDR1 and CDR2 from the germline V gene are PRHDT and FYEKMQ (reference sequence). This CDR3 has 14 residues. CDR3 residues: CASRGWRGTNEQFF. The CDR3, as DNA: TGTGCCAGCAGGGGGTGGAGGGGGACCAATGAGCAGTTCTTC.

V and J are TRBV28 and TRBJ2-1; TRBD1 might be the D (9 bases). Trimming removed 2 bases from V and 4 bases from J, with 30 bases in between. CDR3 size: 21 residues. The germline V gene has CDR1 MDHEN and CDR2 SYDVKM. The CDR3: CASSLGAPGQGVIAGYNEQFF. Here the CDR3 DNA reads TGTGCCAGCAGTTTAGGGGCCCCGGGACAGGGCGTGATAGCGGGATACAATGAGCAGTTCTTC.

The CDR3 protein is CASSLGLAYEQFF. As DNA, the CDR3 is TGTGCCAGCAGCTTAGGACTGGCGTATGAGCAGTTCTTC. The chain couples TRBV11-2 to TRBJ2-1; D call uncertain. V lost 1 base and J 8 bases, leaving 9 bases between the germline ends. This CDR3 contains 13 residues. In germline, CDR1 is SGHAT, CDR2 FQNNGV.

The V call is TRBV6-6, the J call TRBJ2-4; tentatively, D is TRBD1 (6 bases). CDR1 is MNHNY and CDR2 is SVGAGI in the germline V gene (reference sequence). The CDR3 is 14 amino acids. The V gene lost 5 bases and the J gene lost 1 base, with 9 bases spanning the gap. The CDR3 region has the DNA TGTGCCAGCAGTCACAGGGTTGCCAAAAACATTCAGTACTTC. Residues: CASSHRVAKNIQYF.

Written as DNA, the CDR3 is TGTGCCAGCTCACTAATCCAGGGGGCGTCCTACGAGCAGTACTTC. Its translation: CASSLIQGASYEQYF. This rearrangement joins TRBV18 to TRBJ2-7, with TRBD1 matching over 8 bases. Germline CDR1 and CDR2: KGHSH and LQKENI. The CDR3 consists of 15 residues. J gave up 1 base and V 4 bases, and 6 bases lay outside the gene matches.

The chain couples TRBV25-1 to TRBJ2-5, with D perhaps TRBD1 (7 bases). CDR1 is MGHDK, CDR2 SYGVNS, per germline. The CDR3 runs to 15 residues. V was shortened by 5 bases and J by 4 bases, with 17 bases between the two germline ends. In DNA, the CDR3 is TGTGCCAGCAGTCACGGCTCAGGGGGGACAGAGACCCAGTACTTC. Residues: CASSHGSGGTETQYF.

The chain combines TRBV6-6 with TRBJ2-7, with 9 positions matching TRBD1. CDR3 length: 14 residues. V was pared by 5 bases and J by 2 bases, with 4 bases of the junction left unmatched. In germline, CDR1 is MNHNY, CDR2 SVGAGI (reference sequence). CDR3 sequence: CASSRTGDTYEQYF. Here the CDR3 DNA reads TGTGCCAGCAGTCGGACAGGGGATACCTACGAGCAGTACTTC.

CDR3 sequence reads: CASSLVTSTDTQYF. In nucleotides, the CDR3 is TGTGCCAGCAGCTTAGTGACTAGCACAGATACGCAGTATTTT. The J gene is TRBJ2-3, the V gene TRBV7-2, with unresolved D. The V gene lost 1 base and the J gene lost 0 bases, with 5 bases spanning the gap. The CDR3 has 14 residues. The germline V gene has CDR1 SGHTA and CDR2 FQGNSA.

The CDR3 sequence is CASSILGGRMNTEAFF. In DNA form, the CDR3 reads TGTGCCAGCAGCATTTTAGGGGGAAGAATGAACACTGAAGCTTTCTTT. The chain is built from TRBV7-2 and TRBJ1-1; possibly TRBD1 for D (6 bases). CDR1 SGHTA and CDR2 FQGNSA come from the germline V gene. The CDR3 extends over 16 amino acids. Trimming took off 5 bases at V and 0 bases at J, with 16 bases between the two ends.

V usage is TRBV6-8 and J usage is TRBJ2-3; 12 bases fit TRBD2. Trimming removed 5 bases from V and 2 bases from J; junction bases left unmatched: 2. Germline-derived CDR1 and CDR2 are MNHGY and SAAAGT. This CDR3 comprises 15 residues. CDR3 sequence: CASSLAGGATDTQYF. CDR3 nucleotide sequence: TGTGCCAGCAGTCTAGCGGGGGGGGCCACAGATACGCAGTATTTT.

The V and J genes are TRBV6-1 and TRBJ2-5, with 9 bases lining up with TRBD1. CDR3 length: 15 residues. Germline CDR1 is MNHNS and CDR2 is SASEGT. Trimming cost V 3 bases and J 5 bases; bases outside gene matches: 7. The CDR3 sequence is CASSDTTGGRETQYF. The CDR3 DNA reads as TGTGCCAGCAGTGACACGACAGGGGGAAGGGAGACCCAGTACTTC.

The gene calls are TRBV9 and TRBJ1-2, with unresolved D. V shed 2 bases and J shed 2 bases, with 7 bases lying between them. The CDR3 is 13 amino acids. Germline CDR1 reads SGDLS; CDR2 reads YYNGEE. CDR3 sequence reads: CASSVGSNYGYTF. CDR3 nucleotide sequence: TGTGCCAGCAGCGTGGGGTCCAACTATGGCTACACCTTC.

The chain is built from TRBV27 and TRBJ1-4, with 7 bases fitting TRBD1. CDR1 and CDR2 (germline): MNHEY, SMNVEV (reference sequence). The trim removed 1 base at V and 7 bases at J, leaving 6 bases unmatched. The CDR3 runs to 15 residues. CDR3 in amino acids: CASSLYRGPFEKLFF. The CDR3 DNA reads as TGTGCCAGCAGTTTATACAGGGGCCCTTTTGAAAAACTGTTTTTT. Based on the CDR3 plus reference TRBV27 and TRBJ1-4, the full variable domain is EAQVTQNPRYLITVTGKKLTVTCSQNMNHEYMSWYRQDPGLGLRQIYYSMNVEVTDKGDVPEGYKVSRKEKRNFPLILESPSPNQTSLYFCASSLYRGPFEKLFFGSGTQLSVL.

The CDR3 DNA follows: TGTGCCAGCAGCCCAATGGGGGGCCGAGGGGAGACCCAGTACTTC. As protein: CASSPMGGRGETQYF. This chain links TRBV7-2 with TRBJ2-5; D is tentatively TRBD1 or TRBD2 (6 bases each). This CDR3 has 15 residues. Per germline, CDR1 SGHTA and CDR2 FQGNSA. Trimming shortened V by 5 bases and J by 5 bases, and 18 bases separated the two germline ends.

This chain connects TRBV19 to TRBJ2-7; no clear D. The CDR3 is 16 amino acids. Germline CDR1 LNHDA, CDR2 SQIVND (reference sequence). Trimming took off 1 base at V and 0 bases at J, with 13 bases between the two ends. CDR3 protein: CASSIVGSANSYEQYF. Here the CDR3 DNA reads TGTGCCAGTAGTATAGTCGGCAGCGCAAACTCCTACGAGCAGTACTTC.

This clone appeared a single time. The rearrangement links TRBV19 to TRBJ1-2, with 7 positions matching TRBD1. CDR3 length: 14 residues. V was pared by 7 bases and J by 4 bases, with 9 bases of the junction left unmatched. CDR1 is LNHDA and CDR2 is SQIVND in the germline V gene (reference sequence). CDR3 region: CASNPGTGAYGYTF. CDR3 coding DNA: TGTGCCAGTAATCCGGGCACAGGGGCCTATGGCTACACCTTC.

The chain links TRBV30 to TRBJ1-2; D call uncertain. Germline V lookup: CDR1 GTSNPN, CDR2 SVGIG (reference sequence). V was trimmed by 2 bases and J by 2 bases, leaving 6 bases between them. This CDR3 is 12 amino acids long. The CDR3 here is CAWSLRNYGYTF. The DNA of the CDR3 is TGTGCCTGGAGTCTCAGAAACTATGGCTACACCTTC.

The chain joins TRBV29-1 to TRBJ2-5; TRBD2 might be the D (5 bases). V shed 5 bases and J shed 5 bases, with 12 bases lying between them. The CDR3 has 12 amino acids. Germline V gene data show CDR1 as SQVTM and CDR2 as ANQGSEA. The CDR3 region has the DNA TGCAGCGTTCTTTCCGGGGAGGAGACCCAGTACTTC. It translates to CSVLSGEETQYF.

The V call is TRBV11-2, the J call TRBJ2-2; 7 positions agree with TRBD2. This CDR3 spans 14 amino acids. V dropped 5 bases and J dropped 5; count of bases not matched to a gene: 5. CDR1 SGHAT and CDR2 FQNNGV come from the germline V gene. This chain's CDR3 is CASSRMGGTGELFF. The DNA for the CDR3 is TGTGCCAGCAGCCGGATGGGGGGGACCGGGGAGCTGTTTTTT.

The V call is TRBV6-5, the J call TRBJ1-6, with 9 bases aligning to TRBD1. The CDR3 length is 15 residues. V gave up 2 bases and J gave up 9 bases; unmatched junction bases: 5. Looked up from germline, CDR1 is MNHEY and CDR2 is SVGAGI. The CDR3 reads CASSYEDRGVSPLHF. CDR3 sequence (DNA): TGTGCCAGCAGTTACGAGGACAGGGGTGTTTCACCCCTCCACTTT.